The rows below give T cell receptor beta chains drawn from one sample of a study of regulatory T cells in long-lasting Graves disease. Via MiXCR, TCRdb re-called the multiplex PCR reads, giving one row per CDR3 protein. This table has roughly 350,000 distinct CDR3 sequences, roughly 16% appearing once. In addition, the sample was reused for a study of T cells in Graves' hyperthyroidism and ophthalmopathy.

The sequencing used peripheral blood mononuclear cells (PBMCs), collected at new diagnosis, from a patient treated with antithyroid drugs. The source is a woman under 30 with Graves disease. Each CDR3 is given without its conserved first and last residue. Fields, in order: J gene, V gene, CDR3 protein.

TRBJ2-3,TRBV30,AWSTGTTLTDTQY
TRBJ1-5,TRBV5-6,ASSSRGQFRQPQH
TRBJ2-2,TRBV6-1,ASSVSGIGELF
TRBJ2-6,TRBV11-2,ASSLLQGPGANVLT
TRBJ1-1,TRBV30,AWAAQNTEAF
TRBJ2-3,TRBV27,ASYLAGATDTQY
TRBJ2-5,TRBV2,ASTPGTSGKETQY
TRBJ2-3,TRBV12-3/TRBV12-4,ASSFIDPSTDTQY
TRBJ1-2,TRBV9,ASSPTTGGLGYT
TRBJ2-2,TRBV18,ASSPIRLASTGELF
TRBJ1-1,TRBV18,ASSTGQGAFTEAF
TRBJ2-6,TRBV18,ASSPPGFSSGANVLT
TRBJ2-7,TRBV10-1,ASSPGLLEQY
TRBJ1-1,TRBV9,ASSPNWGAEAF
TRBJ1-1,TRBV6-5,ASSYLSTRWTEAF
TRBJ2-1,TRBV19,ATRLEDGTGIAGEQF
TRBJ2-1,TRBV27,ASSRGAFSYNEQF
TRBJ2-7,TRBV5-4,ASSGSGTGVYEQY
TRBJ2-2,TRBV29-1,SVERGGDTGELF
TRBJ2-3,TRBV5-4,ANWDRVADTQY
TRBJ2-7,TRBV20-1,STVDRVGAYEQY
TRBJ2-1,TRBV7-9,ASSLASVAVEQF
TRBJ1-4,TRBV9,ASSATPEGRNEKLF
TRBJ1-5,TRBV5-1,ASSAGLPGGNQPQH